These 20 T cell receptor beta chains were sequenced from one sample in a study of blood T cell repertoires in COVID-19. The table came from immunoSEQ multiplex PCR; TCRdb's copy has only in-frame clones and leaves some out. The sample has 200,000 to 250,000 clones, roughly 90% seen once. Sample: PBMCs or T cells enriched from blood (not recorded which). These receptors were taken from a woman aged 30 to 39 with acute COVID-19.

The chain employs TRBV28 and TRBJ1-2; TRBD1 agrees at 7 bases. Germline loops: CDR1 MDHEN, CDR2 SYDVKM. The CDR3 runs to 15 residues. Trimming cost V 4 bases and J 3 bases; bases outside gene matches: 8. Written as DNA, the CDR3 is TGTGCCAGCAGTTCCCAGGGGGAGAGCTACTATGGCTACACCTTC. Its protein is CASSSQGESYYGYTF.

The CDR3 DNA reads as TGTGCCAGCAGCTCTCACAATGAGCAGTTCTTC. Amino acid sequence: CASSSHNEQFF. The chain is built from TRBV11-2 and TRBJ2-1; D remains ambiguous. This CDR3 region has 11 residues. V was shortened by 4 bases and J by 5 bases, with 3 bases between the two germline ends. CDR1 and CDR2 (germline): SGHAT, FQNNGV. The variable domain in full, completed from reference TRBV11-2 and TRBJ2-1, reads EAGVAQSPRYKIIEKRQSVAFWCNPISGHATLYWYQQILGQGPKLLIQFQNNGVVDDSQLPKDRFSAERLKGVDSTLKIQPAKLEDSAVYLCASSSHNEQFFGPGTRLTVL.

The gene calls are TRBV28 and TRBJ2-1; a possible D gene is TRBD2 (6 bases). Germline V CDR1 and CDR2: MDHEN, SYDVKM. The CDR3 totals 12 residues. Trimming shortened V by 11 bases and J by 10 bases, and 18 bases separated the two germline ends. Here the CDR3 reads CASLGSQPEQFF. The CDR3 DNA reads TGTGCCTCCCTCGGGAGTCAGCCCGAGCAGTTCTTC.

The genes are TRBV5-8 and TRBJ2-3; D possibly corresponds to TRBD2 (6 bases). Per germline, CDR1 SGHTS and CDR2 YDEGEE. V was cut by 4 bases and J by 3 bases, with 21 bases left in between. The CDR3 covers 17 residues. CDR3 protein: CASSRDPSVPGTDTQYF. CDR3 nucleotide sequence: TGTGCCAGCAGCCGTGATCCTAGCGTTCCAGGTACAGATACGCAGTATTTT.

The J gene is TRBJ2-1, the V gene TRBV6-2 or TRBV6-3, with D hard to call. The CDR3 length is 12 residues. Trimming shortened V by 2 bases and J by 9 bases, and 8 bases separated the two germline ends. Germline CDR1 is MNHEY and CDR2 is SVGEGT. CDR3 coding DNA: TGTGCCAGCAGTTACCCCCCTGTTGAGCAGTTCTTC. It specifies CASSYPPVEQFF.

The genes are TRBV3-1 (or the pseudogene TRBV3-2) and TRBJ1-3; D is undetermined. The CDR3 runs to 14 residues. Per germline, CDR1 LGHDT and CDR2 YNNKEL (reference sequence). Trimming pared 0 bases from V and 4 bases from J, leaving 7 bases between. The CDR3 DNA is TGTGCCAGCAGCCAAGATCTTGGCGGAAACACCATATATTTT. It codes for CASSQDLGGNTIYF.

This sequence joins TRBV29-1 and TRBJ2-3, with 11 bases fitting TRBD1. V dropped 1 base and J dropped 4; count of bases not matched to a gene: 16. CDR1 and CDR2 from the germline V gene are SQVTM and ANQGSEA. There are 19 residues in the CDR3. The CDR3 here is CSVEGPRTGGPVRADTQYF. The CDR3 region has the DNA TGCAGCGTTGAAGGACCGAGGACAGGGGGCCCGGTACGAGCAGATACGCAGTATTTT.

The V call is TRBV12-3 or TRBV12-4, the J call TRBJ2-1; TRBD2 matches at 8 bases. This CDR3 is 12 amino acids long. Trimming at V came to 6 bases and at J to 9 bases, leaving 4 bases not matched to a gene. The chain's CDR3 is CASSPGGAEQFF. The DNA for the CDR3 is TGTGCCAGCAGCCCCGGGGGGGCTGAGCAGTTCTTC.

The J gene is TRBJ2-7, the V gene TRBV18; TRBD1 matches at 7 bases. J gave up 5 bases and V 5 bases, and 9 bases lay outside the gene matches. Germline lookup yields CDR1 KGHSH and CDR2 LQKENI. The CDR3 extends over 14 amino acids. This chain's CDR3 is CASSTQGGPHEQYF. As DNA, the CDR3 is TGTGCCAGCTCAACGCAAGGGGGCCCCCACGAGCAGTACTTC.

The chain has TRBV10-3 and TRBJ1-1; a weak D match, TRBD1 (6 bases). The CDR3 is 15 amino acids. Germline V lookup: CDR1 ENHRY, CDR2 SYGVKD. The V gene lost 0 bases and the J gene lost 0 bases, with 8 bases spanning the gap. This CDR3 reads CAISESGGMNTEAFF. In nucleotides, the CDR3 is TGTGCCATCAGTGAGTCTGGGGGCATGAACACTGAAGCTTTCTTT.

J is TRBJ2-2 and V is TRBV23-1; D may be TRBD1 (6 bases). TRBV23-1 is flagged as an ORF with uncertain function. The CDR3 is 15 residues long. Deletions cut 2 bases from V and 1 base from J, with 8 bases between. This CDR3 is CASSQTQGNTGELFF. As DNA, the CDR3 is TGCGCCAGCAGTCAAACACAGGGGAACACCGGGGAGCTGTTTTTT.

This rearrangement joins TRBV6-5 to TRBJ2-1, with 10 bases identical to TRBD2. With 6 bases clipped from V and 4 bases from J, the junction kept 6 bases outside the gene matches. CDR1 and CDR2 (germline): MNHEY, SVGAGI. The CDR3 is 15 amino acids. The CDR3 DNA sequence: TGTGCCAGCAGCAGGGGGACTAGCGAGTACAATGAGCAGTTCTTC. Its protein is CASSRGTSEYNEQFF.

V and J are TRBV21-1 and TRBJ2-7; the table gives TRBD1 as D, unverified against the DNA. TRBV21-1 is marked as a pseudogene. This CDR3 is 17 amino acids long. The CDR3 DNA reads TGTGCCAGCAGCCCCCGGGACAGGGGGCACGGCTGTTACGAGCAGTACTTC. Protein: CASSPRDRGHGCYEQYF.

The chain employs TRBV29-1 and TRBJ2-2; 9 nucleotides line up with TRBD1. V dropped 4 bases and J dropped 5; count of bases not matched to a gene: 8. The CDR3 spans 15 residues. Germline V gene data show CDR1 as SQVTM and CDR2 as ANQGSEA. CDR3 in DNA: TGCAGCGTTGGAGGGACAGGGTTTGGGACCGGGGAGCTGTTTTTT. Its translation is CSVGGTGFGTGELFF.

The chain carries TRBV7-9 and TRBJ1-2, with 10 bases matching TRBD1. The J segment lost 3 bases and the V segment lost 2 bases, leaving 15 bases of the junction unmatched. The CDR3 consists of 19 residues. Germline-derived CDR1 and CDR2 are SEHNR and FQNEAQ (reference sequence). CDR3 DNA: TGTGCCAGCAGCTTACAAGACAAACGGACAGGGGGAAAATACTATGGCTACACCTTC. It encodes CASSLQDKRTGGKYYGYTF.

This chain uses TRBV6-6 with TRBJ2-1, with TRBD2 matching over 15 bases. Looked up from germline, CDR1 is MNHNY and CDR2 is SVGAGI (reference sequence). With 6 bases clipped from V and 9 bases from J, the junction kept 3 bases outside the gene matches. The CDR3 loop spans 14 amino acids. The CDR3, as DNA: TGTGCCAGCAGGGGACTAGCGGGAGGTAGTGAGCAGTTCTTC. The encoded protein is CASRGLAGGSEQFF.

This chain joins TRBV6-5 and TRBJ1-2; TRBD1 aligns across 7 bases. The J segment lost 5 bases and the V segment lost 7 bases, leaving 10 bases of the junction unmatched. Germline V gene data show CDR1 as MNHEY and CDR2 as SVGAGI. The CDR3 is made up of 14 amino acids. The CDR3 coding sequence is TGTGCCAGCAAAAGGGACAGATCCTCATATGGCTACACCTTC. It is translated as CASKRDRSSYGYTF.

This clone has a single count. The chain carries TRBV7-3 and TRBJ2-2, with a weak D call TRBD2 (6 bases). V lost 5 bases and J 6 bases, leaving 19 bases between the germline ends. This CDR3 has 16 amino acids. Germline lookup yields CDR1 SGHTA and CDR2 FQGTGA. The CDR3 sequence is CASSPGAPGSPGELFF. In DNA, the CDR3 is TGTGCCAGCAGCCCGGGAGCGCCGGGATCACCCGGGGAGCTGTTTTTT.

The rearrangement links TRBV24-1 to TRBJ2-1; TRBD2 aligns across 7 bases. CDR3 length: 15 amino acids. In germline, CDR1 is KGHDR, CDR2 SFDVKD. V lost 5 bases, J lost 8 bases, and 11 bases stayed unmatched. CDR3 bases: TGTGCCACCAGTGGGGGGGGATCCCTCCGCGATGAGCAGTTCTTC. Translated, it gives CATSGGGSLRDEQFF.

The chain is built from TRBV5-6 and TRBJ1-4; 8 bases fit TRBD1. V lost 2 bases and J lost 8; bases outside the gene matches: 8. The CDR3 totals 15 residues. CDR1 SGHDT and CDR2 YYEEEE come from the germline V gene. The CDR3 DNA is TGTGCCAGCAGCTTCTCCGGGACAGGTTTAGAAAAACTGTTTTTT. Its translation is CASSFSGTGLEKLFF.